A selection of T cell receptor beta chains follows, all from one sample in a study of T cells in Graves' hyperthyroidism and ophthalmopathy. TCRdb re-called the multiplex PCR reads through MiXCR, storing one row per CDR3 protein. The sample carries roughly 660,000 distinct CDR3 sequences, around 16% recorded once. The sequenced sample consisted of blood. These receptors all stem from a man aged 50-59 years with Graves' hyperthyroidism. CDR3s leave out the opening cysteine and the closing phenylalanine or tryptophan.

J,V,CDR3
TRBJ1-3,TRBV14,ASSQVPGSSGNTIY
TRBJ1-6,TRBV27,ASSSMLGSPLH
TRBJ2-5,TRBV9,ASSVDVGTGGETQY
TRBJ2-1,TRBV28,ASSSPFSSSYNEQF
TRBJ1-2,TRBV10-2,ASSETGDYGYT
TRBJ2-1,TRBV11-1,ASSLARLGEQF
TRBJ2-7,TRBV29-1,SIGPGSSYEQY
TRBJ2-2,TRBV7-9,ASSSGQAGTGELF
TRBJ1-1,TRBV7-9,ASSLGRSLNTEAF
TRBJ2-2,TRBV19,ASTKMAFGELF
TRBJ2-3,TRBV28,ASSLALAGDTQY
TRBJ1-5,TRBV2,ASNKGDQPQH
TRBJ1-4,TRBV28,ASRTTVDLEKLF
TRBJ2-3,TRBV4-1,ASSLLDGWSSTDTQY
TRBJ2-7,TRBV20-1,SARRKSSYEQY
TRBJ2-3,TRBV5-1,ASTQTEGTDTQY
TRBJ2-7,TRBV13,ASSLPGLTPYEQY
TRBJ2-1,TRBV4-3,ASSQDWVDVDRGREQF
TRBJ2-7,TRBV28,ASSPETGRLSYEQY
TRBJ1-1,TRBV18,ASSSDIMNTEAF
TRBJ2-2,TRBV7-8,ASSLASTQGRGTGELF